This T cell receptor (beta chain) was sequenced during a study of T cells after yellow fever vaccination. Background on the study: Some fractions had low cell numbers, and these were prepared with SMART-Seq v4 Ultra Low Input.

This clonotype was detected ten times or more. Its specificity is unknown. General study points: One caveat is that FACS-sorted repertoires could contain abundant clonotypes contaminating from the bulk population.

5'RACE template switching added a universal primer site and UMIs to TCR cDNA. From the 5' RACE reads, TCRdb called clonotypes with MiXCR, one entry per CDR3 protein. Of about 140,000 distinct CDR3 sequences listed, just over 6.5% are singletons. The material sequenced was CD4+ T cells sorted from PBMCs, taken 10 days after the yellow fever booster vaccination. This receptor was identified in a man aged 25 to 45 who received the YFV17D yellow fever vaccine.

The chain's CDR3 is CATSRARAGTSSYEQYF. The CDR3 bases are TGTGCCACCAGCAGAGCTAGAGCTGGTACAAGCTCCTACGAGCAGTACTTC. The J gene is TRBJ2-7, the V gene TRBV15; D call uncertain. The CDR3 covers 17 residues. Germline V CDR1 and CDR2: LNHNV, YYDKDF (reference sequence). Trimming shortened V by 1 base and J by 0 bases, and 16 bases separated the two germline ends.